This T cell receptor beta chain was retrieved from a study of CD8 T cells in ankylosing spondylitis. Study findings and constraints: Disease-linked clones were reportedly significantly enriched in matched ankylosing spondylitis synovial fluid. Before this, some motif variants had been reported in reactive arthritis synovial fluid and blood. Blood of patients with ankylosing spondylitis appeared to be characterized by a TCR beta motif of roughly eight highly homologous variants.

TCRdb independently ran MiXCR on the 5' RACE reads; one entry per CDR3 protein. Among under 250,000 distinct CDR3 sequences listed, about 6.7% were seen once. The germline V and J ends were trimmed by 6 bases and 5 bases, with 13 bases remaining between them. Germline V CDR1 and CDR2: MNHNY, SVGAGI (reference sequence). The CDR3 spans 13 residues. This clonotype was picked up many times. Its matching antigen is unknown. The TCR was taken from a male donor with ankylosing spondylitis. The chain couples TRBV6-6 to TRBJ2-5; D may be TRBD2 (6 bases). The sequenced sample was blood, either unsorted or a sorted T cell fraction (not recorded which). The CDR3 DNA is TGTGCCAGCAGGTCGGGAGAGCGGGAGACCCAGTACTTC. Translating it yields CASRSGERETQYF.